This entry is about one T cell receptor (beta chain). In its sample, this clonotype was seen many times. It lacks a known antigen. Per-nucleotide qualities are absent, and no much larger clonotype sits a single base away. The library was obtained by 5' RACE. For sequencing, an Illumina HiSeq 2000 was employed. A universal primer binding site was introduced by template switching, and a unique molecular identifier was present in the final cDNA, enabling accurate counting of TCR cDNA molecules. First-strand cDNA for TCR alpha and beta chains was synthesized from specific primers in the conserved constant-segment region. Each cDNA library was double barcoded, with a SMART-Mk sample barcode plus Illumina barcodes, to control for contamination. Two successive PCR steps introduced TruSeq adapter sequences along with Illumina sample barcodes. The TCR alpha and beta cDNA libraries were sequenced on the Illumina HiSeq platform using custom primers. Per the authors' processing: MiGEC was used to process raw reads and extract unique molecular identifiers, and MiXCR was used to find CDR3 positions. Recombination models were inferred per individual with the repgenHMM and IGoR tools using an EM algorithm. Shared clonotype analysis was performed with the tcR package in R, normalizing sharing by the product of cloneset sizes. Out-of-frame nonproductive sequences were analyzed to study raw recombination free of thymic and clonal selection effects. The public reads were quality trimmed at Q25 with fastp and then assembled into clones with MiXCR by TCRdb, keeping productive beta chains. When rows share a CDR3 protein, they turn into one entry using the most common DNA and genes. The V and J calls come from TCRdb's annotation, not from the publication. The sample table holds approximately 690,000 distinct CDR3 sequences, of which 6% to 6.5% were seen once. The ten largest clones take up approximately 2% of the sample.

This record belongs to a study of identical twins (dated by TCRdb to the mid-2010s). Looking at the study overall: The study deep-sequenced TCR alpha and beta repertoires from monozygotic twins, unrelated adults of various ages and cord blood to test whether fetal clonotypes persist. Replicate twin experiments were performed at different times using different library preparation protocols to rule out contamination.

Every donor was a healthy Caucasian. Three unrelated non-twin adults were additionally sequenced: a male aged 18 to 30, a male aged 50 to 59 and a female aged 50 to 59. Using Miltenyi CD45RO+ enrichment and human naive T-cell isolation kits, memory (CD45RO+) and naive T cells were isolated from PBMC. According to the germline V gene, CDR1 reads SGHTA and CDR2 reads FQGNSA. Trimming at the junction amounts to 5 bases on V and 9 bases on J, and the germline ends lie 11 bases apart. Including the terminal cysteine and phenylalanine, the CDR3 comprises 12 residues. Kept here is only the CDR3 DNA, which spans 36 bases and is read in frame from base 1. General findings and caveats noted by the study authors: The excess sharing between twins in beta out-of-frame sequences was weaker because fewer shared sequences reduced the signal-to-noise ratio. In monozygotic twins, out-of-frame TCR alpha sharing was systematically underestimated by recombination models, although the models agreed with sharing between unrelated individuals. Fewer insertions were carried by abundant cord blood beta clonotypes, a similar but weaker trend appeared in young adult naive repertoires, and no such trend appeared in memory repertoires. Invariant T cells such as MAIT and iNKT could partly confound zero-insertion analyses, although diverse VJ usage argued against such confounding for most clonotypes. Because the same donors could not be followed over many years, the conclusions depended on cross-sectional statistical analysis. Compared with coincidental sharing between unrelated individuals, out-of-frame TCR alpha sequences shared between twins had an excess of sequences with low generation probability.

The TCR was taken from a man in his late teens or twenties in good health. The specimen sequenced was naive T cells sorted from blood. The cell subset or site label of this sample denotes: cells isolated with a human naive T-cell isolation kit. The rearranged chain carries TRBV7-2 and TRBJ1-5, with an unclear D gene assignment. The nucleotide sequence reads TGTGCCAGCAGCCCCTTAGGTTGGCCCCAGCATTTT. The translation is CASSPLGWPQHF.